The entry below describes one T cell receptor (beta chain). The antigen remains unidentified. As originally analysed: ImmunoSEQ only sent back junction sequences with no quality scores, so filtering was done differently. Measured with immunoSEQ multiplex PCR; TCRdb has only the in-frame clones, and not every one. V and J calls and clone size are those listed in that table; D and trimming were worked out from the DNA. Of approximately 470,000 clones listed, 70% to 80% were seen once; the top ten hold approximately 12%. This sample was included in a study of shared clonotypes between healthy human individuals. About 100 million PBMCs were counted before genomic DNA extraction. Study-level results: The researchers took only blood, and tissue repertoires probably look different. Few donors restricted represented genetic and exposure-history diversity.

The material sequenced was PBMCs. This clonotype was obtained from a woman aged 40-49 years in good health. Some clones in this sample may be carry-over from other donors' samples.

Here the CDR3 reads CASSAAGVWETQYF. The CDR3, as DNA: TGTGCCAGCAGCGCTGCAGGGGTTTGGGAGACCCAGTACTTC. The gene calls are TRBV28 and TRBJ2-5, with D possibly matching TRBD1 (6 bases). CDR3 length: 14 residues. Trimming stripped 6 bases from V and 5 bases from J, with 16 bases between. Per the germline V gene, CDR1 is MDHEN and CDR2 is SYDVKM. Based on the CDR3 plus reference TRBV28 and TRBJ2-5, the full variable domain is DVKVTQSSRYLVKRTGEKVFLECVQDMDHENMFWYRQDPGLGLRLIYFSYDVKMKEKGDIPEGYSVSREKKERFSLILESASTNQTSMYLCASSAAGVWETQYFGPGTRLLVL.